The 20 T cell receptor beta chains reported below all come from one sample, sequenced in a study of CD8 T cells in Susac syndrome. After extraction with the RNeasy kit, about 0.45 to 1 ug of the RNA was reverse transcribed using random hexamers. TCRdb reanalysed the immunoSEQ multiplex PCR reads using MiXCR and keeps one entry per CDR3 protein. This sample yields some 180,000 distinct CDR3 sequences, of which approximately 95% are seen a single time; 0.1% belongs to the top ten. Sequencing used CD4+ T cells from PBMCs. Receptors were obtained from a human donor in good health.

This chain connects TRBV5-1 to TRBJ2-5; D possibly uses TRBD1 or TRBD2 (5 bases each). The germline V gene encodes CDR1 SGHRS and CDR2 YFSETQ. This CDR3 has 15 amino acids. Trimming removed 1 base from V and 1 base from J, with 11 bases in between. CDR3 DNA sequence: TGCGCCAGCAGCTTGCCGAGTGGGGGCCAAGAGACCCAGTACTTC. It translates to CASSLPSGGQETQYF. Full variable domain (missing parts from reference TRBV5-1 and TRBJ2-5): KAGVTQTPRYLIKTRGQQVTLSCSPISGHRSVSWYQQTPGQGLQFLFEYFSETQRNKGNFPGRFSGRQFSNSRSEMNVSTLELGDSALYLCASSLPSGGQETQYFGPGTRLLVL.

The chain has TRBV9 and TRBJ1-6; D remains ambiguous. V lost 2 bases and J 1 base, leaving 10 bases between the germline ends. The germline V gene has CDR1 SGDLS and CDR2 YYNGEE. There are 16 residues in the CDR3. Here the CDR3 reads CASSVRVESYNSPLHF. The CDR3 bases are TGTGCCAGCAGCGTCCGGGTGGAATCCTATAATTCACCCCTCCACTTT.

The genes are TRBV20-1 and TRBJ1-4; no firm D call. The CDR3 contains 14 residues. Trimming left V 6 bases short and J 7 bases short, with 18 bases between. Germline V lookup: CDR1 DFQATT, CDR2 SNEGSKA (reference sequence). The CDR3 reads CSALRAGAGEKLFF. The CDR3 DNA reads TGCAGTGCCCTGAGGGCAGGTGCGGGTGAAAAACTGTTTTTT.

The chain combines TRBV7-9 with TRBJ2-3; no clear D. This CDR3 has 14 amino acids. CDR1 is SEHNR, CDR2 FQNEAQ, per germline (reference sequence). Trimming removed 7 bases from V and 0 bases from J, with 11 bases in between. The CDR3 region is CASTPRGSTDTQYF. For the CDR3, the DNA is TGTGCCAGCACCCCTCGTGGGAGCACAGATACGCAGTATTTT.

This chain connects TRBV30 to TRBJ2-7; no clear D gene. The CDR3 contains 11 residues. V was shortened by 0 bases and J by 8 bases, with 8 bases between the two germline ends. Germline assignment: CDR1 GTSNPN and CDR2 SVGIG (reference sequence). The CDR3 is CAWSVMGKQYF. The CDR3, as DNA: TGTGCCTGGAGTGTAATGGGAAAGCAGTACTTC. The full variable domain, with the rest looked up from reference TRBV30 and TRBJ2-7, is SQTIHQWPATLVQPVGSPLSLECTVEGTSNPNLYWYRQAAGRGLQLLFYSVGIGQISSEVPQNLSASRPQDRQFILSSKKLLLSDSGFYLCAWSVMGKQYFGPGTRLTVT.

The chain employs TRBV5-1 and TRBJ2-1; 9 bases fit TRBD1. The CDR3 runs to 19 residues. The junction had 14 bases not matched to a gene; V was cut back by 4 bases and J by 0 bases. CDR1 is SGHRS and CDR2 is YFSETQ in the germline V gene. The chain's CDR3 is CASSTDGQGSFGSYNEQFF. The CDR3 region has the DNA TGCGCCAGCAGCACTGACGGACAGGGGTCGTTCGGCTCCTACAATGAGCAGTTCTTC.

The chain carries TRBV28 and TRBJ1-1; 7 positions match TRBD1. The germline V gene encodes CDR1 MDHEN and CDR2 SYDVKM. V lost 8 bases and J lost 7; bases outside the gene matches: 7. The CDR3 is 12 residues long. CDR3 sequence (DNA): TGTGCCAGCGGCGCGGGACAGCGTGAAGCTTTCTTT. It specifies CASGAGQREAFF.

J is TRBJ2-1 and V is TRBV9; TRBD1 matches at 11 bases. The CDR3 is 16 residues long. With V trimmed by 3 bases and J by 7 bases, 9 bases remained unmatched. Germline assignment: CDR1 SGDLS and CDR2 YYNGEE. CDR3 loop: CASSATTGQGGNEQFF. In DNA form, the CDR3 reads TGTGCCAGCAGCGCGACGACGGGACAGGGGGGGAATGAGCAGTTCTTC.

J is TRBJ2-3 and V is TRBV3-1; D is tentatively TRBD1 or TRBD2 (6 bases each). This CDR3 is built from 16 residues. Germline V CDR1 and CDR2: LGHDT, YNNKEL (reference sequence). Trimming cost V 2 bases and J 0 bases, with 12 bases left between them. As DNA, the CDR3 is TGTGCCAGCAGCCAAACCCGGGGGCCTAGCACAGATACGCAGTATTTT. This translates into CASSQTRGPSTDTQYF.

The chain couples TRBV19 to TRBJ1-2; D not resolved. Trimming cost V 7 bases and J 4 bases, with 13 bases left between them. Germline assignment: CDR1 LNHDA and CDR2 SQIVND (reference sequence). This CDR3 spans 13 amino acids. This CDR3 reads CASISESSYGYTF. The CDR3 region has the DNA TGTGCCAGTATTAGTGAAAGCTCCTATGGCTACACCTTC.

The table lists this clonotype with a few counts. This chain joins TRBV5-1 and TRBJ2-6; D gene ambiguous. Trimming pared 0 bases from V and 0 bases from J, leaving 13 bases between. Per germline, CDR1 SGHRS and CDR2 YFSETQ. The CDR3 is 18 amino acids. CDR3 protein: CASSLVVSTSSGANVLTF. The CDR3 bases are TGCGCCAGCAGCTTGGTTGTCAGCACGAGCTCTGGGGCCAACGTCCTGACTTTC.

The gene calls are TRBV4-1 and TRBJ2-2; a weak D match, TRBD1 (5 bases). V was cut by 0 bases and J by 0 bases, with 17 bases left in between. Germline V gene data show CDR1 as MGHRA and CDR2 as YSYEKL. The CDR3 length is 19 residues. The CDR3 is CASSQDTARVTSNTGELFF. Written as DNA, the CDR3 is TGCGCCAGCAGCCAAGATACGGCCAGGGTCACATCGAACACCGGGGAGCTGTTTTTT.

In its sample, this clonotype was seen once. This rearrangement joins TRBV29-1 to TRBJ2-1, with D possibly being TRBD2 (6 bases). This CDR3 contains 16 residues. CDR1 is SQVTM, CDR2 ANQGSEA, per germline. Trimming took off 1 base at V and 0 bases at J, with 13 bases between the two ends. This CDR3 reads CSVEGGGVSSYNEQFF. In DNA, the CDR3 is TGCAGCGTTGAAGGGGGCGGGGTGAGCTCCTACAATGAGCAGTTCTTC.

The chain carries TRBV19 and TRBJ2-7; TRBD1 aligns across 10 bases. There are 14 residues in the CDR3. CDR1 is LNHDA and CDR2 is SQIVND in the germline V gene (reference sequence). V was clipped by 5 bases and J by 4 bases; unmatched bases: 5. CDR3 residues: CASSSGQGRYEQYF. In DNA, the CDR3 is TGTGCCAGTAGTTCGGGACAGGGGAGGTACGAGCAGTACTTC.

V usage is TRBV5-6 and J usage is TRBJ1-5; possible D gene TRBD1, 5 bases. CDR1 and CDR2 from the germline V gene are SGHDT and YYEEEE. This CDR3 has 15 residues. Trimming shortened V by 4 bases and J by 9 bases, and 20 bases separated the two germline ends. CDR3 region: CASSRRAGTSGPQHF. The CDR3 nucleotides are TGTGCCAGCAGCCGCAGAGCCGGGACCTCCGGGCCCCAGCATTTT.

The V and J genes are TRBV2 and TRBJ1-5, with D perhaps TRBD1 (6 bases). The V gene lost 7 bases and the J gene lost 6 bases, with 13 bases spanning the gap. Germline CDR1 and CDR2: SNHLY and FYNNEI. This CDR3 comprises 13 residues. The DNA of the CDR3 is TGTGCCAGCAATCAGGGGCTTCCTCAGCCCCAGCATTTT. This encodes CASNQGLPQPQHF.

V gene TRBV7-9 combines with J gene TRBJ2-7; D call uncertain. The ends were cut back, 3 bases at V and 0 bases at J, with 12 bases in the middle. Germline loops: CDR1 SEHNR, CDR2 FQNEAQ (reference sequence). This CDR3 region has 15 residues. CDR3 DNA sequence: TGTGCCAGCAGCTTTTACTCCAAGAGCTCCTACGAGCAGTACTTC. Translated, it gives CASSFYSKSSYEQYF.

The chain uses TRBV28 and TRBJ1-5; D uncertain. The CDR3 contains 15 residues. Between the trimmed V and J ends, which lost 6 bases and 3 bases, there was a span of 15 bases. In germline, CDR1 is MDHEN, CDR2 SYDVKM. CDR3 in DNA: TGTGCCAGCAGGACCGGGTCTCTAAACAATCAGCCCCAGCATTTT. Its translation is CASRTGSLNNQPQHF.

The genes are TRBV5-4 and TRBJ1-1; D is perhaps TRBD1 (5 bases). Trimming removed 4 bases at V and 9 bases at J, with 28 bases between. CDR1 SGHNT and CDR2 YYREEE come from the germline V gene (reference sequence). CDR3 length: 17 residues. CDR3 loop: CASSPLPGKGQSSKAFF. The CDR3 DNA reads TGTGCCAGCAGCCCCTTACCCGGGAAGGGGCAAAGTAGTAAAGCTTTCTTT. The complete variable domain, with remaining parts taken from reference TRBV5-4 and TRBJ1-1, reads ETGVTQSPTHLIKTRGQQVTLRCSSQSGHNTVSWYQQALGQGPQFIFQYYREEENGRGNFPPRFSGLQFPNYSSELNVNALELDDSALYLCASSPLPGKGQSSKAFFGQGTRLTVV.

This rearrangement joins TRBV5-6 to TRBJ1-5; 7 positions match TRBD1. V was clipped by 2 bases and J by 4 bases; unmatched bases: 6. CDR1 is SGHDT and CDR2 is YYEEEE in the germline V gene. The CDR3 spans 15 residues. CDR3 bases: TGTGCCAGCAGCTTTATAGACAGGGCGAATCAGCCCCAGCATTTT. Its translation: CASSFIDRANQPQHF.